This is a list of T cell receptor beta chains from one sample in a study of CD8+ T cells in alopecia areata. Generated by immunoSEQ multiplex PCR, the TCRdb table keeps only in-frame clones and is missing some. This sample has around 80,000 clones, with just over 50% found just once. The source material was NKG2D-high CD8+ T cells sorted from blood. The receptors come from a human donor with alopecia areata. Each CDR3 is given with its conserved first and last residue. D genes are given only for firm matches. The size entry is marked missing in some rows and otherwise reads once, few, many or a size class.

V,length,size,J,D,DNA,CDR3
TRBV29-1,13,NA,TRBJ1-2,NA,TGCAGCGTTGAGGGGAACCCCTCCTATGGCTACACCTTC,CSVEGNPSYGYTF
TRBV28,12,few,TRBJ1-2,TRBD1,TGTGCCAGCAGGGGACAGTGGAATATCTACACCTTC,CASRGQWNIYTF
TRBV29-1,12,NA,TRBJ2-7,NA,TGCAGCGTTGACGAGGAATTCTACGAGCAGTACTTC,CSVDEEFYEQYF
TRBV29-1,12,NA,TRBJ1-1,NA,TGCAGCGTTTACTGGGGGAACACTGAAGCTTTCTTT,CSVYWGNTEAFF
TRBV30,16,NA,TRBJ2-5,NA,TGTGCCTGGACCTTCTGGGGTAGCGGCAATCAAGAGACCCAGTACTTC,CAWTFWGSGNQETQYF
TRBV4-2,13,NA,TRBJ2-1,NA,TGTGCCAGCAGCCGAGCGGGCGCTGAAGAGCAGTTCTTC,CASSRAGAEEQFF
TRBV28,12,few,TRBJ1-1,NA,TGTGCCAGCAGTTTGGCGTACACTGAAGCTTTCTTT,CASSLAYTEAFF
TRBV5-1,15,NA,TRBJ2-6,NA,TGCGCCAGCAGCTTGAAGGACTCTGGGGCCAACGTCCTGACTTTC,CASSLKDSGANVLTF
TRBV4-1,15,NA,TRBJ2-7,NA,TGCGCCAGCAGCCAGATACTTGGGGGCGCTTACGAGCAGTACTTC,CASSQILGGAYEQYF
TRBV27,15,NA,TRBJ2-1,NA,TGTGCCAGCAGTTTAAGGGCCATCTCGAGGGGTGAGCAGTTCTTC,CASSLRAISRGEQFF
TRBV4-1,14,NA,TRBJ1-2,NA,TGCGCCAGCAGCCAAGATCAGAGTCTCTATGGCTACACCTTC,CASSQDQSLYGYTF
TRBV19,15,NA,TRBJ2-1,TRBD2,TGTGCCAGTAGTATTTCAGCGGGGGGGCCCGGTGAGCAGTTCTTC,CASSISAGGPGEQFF
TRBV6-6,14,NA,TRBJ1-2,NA,TGTGCCAGCTTGACGTCGCGCCCGCCGCATGGCTACACCTTC,CASLTSRPPHGYTF
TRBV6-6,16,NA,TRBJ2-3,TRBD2,TGTGCCAGCAGTCACCTACTAGCGGGGGTCTCAGATACGCAGTATTTT,CASSHLLAGVSDTQYF
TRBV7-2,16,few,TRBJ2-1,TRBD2,TGTGCCAGCAGCTGGGGATCTAGCGGGAGGTACAATGAGCAGTTCTTC,CASSWGSSGRYNEQFF
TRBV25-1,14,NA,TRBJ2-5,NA,TGTGCCAGCAGTGAATTCGAGGACCAAGAGACCCAGTACTTC,CASSEFEDQETQYF
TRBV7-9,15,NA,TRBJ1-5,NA,TGTGCCAGCAGCGACGACGGGGATGGCAATCAGCCCCAGCATTTT,CASSDDGDGNQPQHF
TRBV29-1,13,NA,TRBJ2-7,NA,TGCAGCGTTGGGGGACACCTATCCTACGAGCAGTACTTC,CSVGGHLSYEQYF
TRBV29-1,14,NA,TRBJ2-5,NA,TGCAGCGTTGAGGGCCTCAACGATCAAGAGACCCAGTACTTC,CSVEGLNDQETQYF
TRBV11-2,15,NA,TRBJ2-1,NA,TGTGCCAGCAGCTTAGAGGGGCGACTAGATTATGAGCAGTTCTTC,CASSLEGRLDYEQFF
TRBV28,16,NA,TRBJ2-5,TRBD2,TGTGCCAGCAGTTTCCCTGGGACTAGCGCTCAAGAGACCCAGTACTTC,CASSFPGTSAQETQYF
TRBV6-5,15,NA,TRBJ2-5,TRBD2,TGTGCCAGCAGTTACCTAGCGGGGGTGGAAGAGACCCAGTACTTC,CASSYLAGVEETQYF
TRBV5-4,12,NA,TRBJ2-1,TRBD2,TGTGCCAGCAGCTTGGTAGGCGGGAGGGCAATCTTC,CASSLVGGRAIF
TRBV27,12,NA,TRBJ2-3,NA,TGTGCCAGCAGTTTCGGACCGCGAGGGGAGTATTTT,CASSFGPRGEYF
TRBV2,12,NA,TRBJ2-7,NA,TGTGCCAGCATCACCGGGAGCTACGAGCAGTACTTC,CASITGSYEQYF
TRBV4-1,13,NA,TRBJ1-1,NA,TGCGCCAGCAGTCCAGGGTCGAACACTGAAGCTTTCTTT,CASSPGSNTEAFF
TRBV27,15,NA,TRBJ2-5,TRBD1,TGTGCCAGCAGCTCTAACCCAACAGGGGCGGAGACCCAGTACTTC,CASSSNPTGAETQYF
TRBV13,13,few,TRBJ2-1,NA,TGTGCCAGCAGCCAAGGGACTTCGGGTGAGCAGTTCTTC,CASSQGTSGEQFF
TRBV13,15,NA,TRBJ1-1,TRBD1,TGTGCCAGCAGCTCGACAGGGGCCCGGCACACTGAAGCTTTCTTT,CASSSTGARHTEAFF
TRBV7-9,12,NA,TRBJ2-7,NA,TGTGCCAGCAGCTTTTTGGGGGACGAGCAGTACTTC,CASSFLGDEQYF
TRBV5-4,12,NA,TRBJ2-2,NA,TGTGCCAGCAACTCAGGGCCCGGGGAGCTGTTTTTT,CASNSGPGELFF
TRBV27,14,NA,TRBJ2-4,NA,TGTGCCAGCCAGGGGAGGCTAGCCAAAAACATTCAGTACTTC,CASQGRLAKNIQYF
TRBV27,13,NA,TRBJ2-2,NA,TGTGCCAGCAGTTCTCACCCGACCGGGGAGCTGTTTTTT,CASSSHPTGELFF
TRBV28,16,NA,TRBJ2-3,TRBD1,TGTGCCAGCAGTCCGATACAGGGGGGAGGCGGAGATACGCAGTATTTT,CASSPIQGGGGDTQYF